Below, one T cell receptor (beta chain) is given with its context. What it binds is unknown. The data are from a study of shared clonotypes between healthy human individuals. Study-level points and caveats: Shared across a few donors were around 5% of the naive CD4 clonotypes. Limitation of the genetic and exposure-history diversity represented came from the few donors. It was expected that sequencing depth would affect clonotype sharing among donors.

The assay was immunoSEQ multiplex PCR, and TCRdb's table has in-frame clones only and misses some. The table includes about 2.3 million clones, approximately 90% detected once. From germline, CDR1 is SGDLS and CDR2 YYNGEE. V lost 0 bases and J 4 bases, leaving 11 bases between the germline ends. The CDR3 sequence is 14 residues long. This TCR was sampled from a young man in good health. Some clones in this sample may be carry-over from other donors' samples. Source material: naive CD4+ T cells from PBMCs. Subset in this sample: CD45RA+ positively selected. This chain links TRBV9 with TRBJ2-7; D not resolved. CDR3 amino acids: CASSVGVFQYEQYF. In DNA form, the CDR3 reads TGTGCCAGCAGCGTAGGTGTATTCCAGTACGAGCAGTACTTC.